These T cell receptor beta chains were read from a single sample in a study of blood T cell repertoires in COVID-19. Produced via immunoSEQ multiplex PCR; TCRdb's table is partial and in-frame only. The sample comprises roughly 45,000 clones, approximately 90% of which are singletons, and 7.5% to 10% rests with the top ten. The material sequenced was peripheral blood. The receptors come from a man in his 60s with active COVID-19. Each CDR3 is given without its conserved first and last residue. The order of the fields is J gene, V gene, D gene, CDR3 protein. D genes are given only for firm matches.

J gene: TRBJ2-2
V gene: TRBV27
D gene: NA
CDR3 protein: ASSLRAGELF

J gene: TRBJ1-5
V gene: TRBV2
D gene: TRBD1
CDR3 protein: ASSEALQGLMGNQPQH

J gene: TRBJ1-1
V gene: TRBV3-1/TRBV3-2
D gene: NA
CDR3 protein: ASSQPSSVTTEAF

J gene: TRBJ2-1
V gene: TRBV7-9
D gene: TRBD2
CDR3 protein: ASSLEGGVYTKF

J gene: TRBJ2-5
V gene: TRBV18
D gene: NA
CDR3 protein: ASSPRSETQY

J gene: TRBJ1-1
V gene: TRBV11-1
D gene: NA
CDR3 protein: ASSVGSPQDGAF

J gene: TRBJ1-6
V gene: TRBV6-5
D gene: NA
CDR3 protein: ASSYSQGWPPLH

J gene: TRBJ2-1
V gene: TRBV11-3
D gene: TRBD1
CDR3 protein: ASSLAGGFSSSYNEQF

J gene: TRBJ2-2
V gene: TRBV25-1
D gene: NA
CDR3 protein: ASSEFTDTGELF

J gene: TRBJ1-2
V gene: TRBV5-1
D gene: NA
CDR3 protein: ASTRGASNYGYT

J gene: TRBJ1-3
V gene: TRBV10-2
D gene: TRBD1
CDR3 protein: ASSEGQGAGNTIY

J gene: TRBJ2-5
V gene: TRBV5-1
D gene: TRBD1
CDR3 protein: ASSIGTGGRETQY

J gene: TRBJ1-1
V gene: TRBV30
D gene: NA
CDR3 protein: AWSGGENTEAF

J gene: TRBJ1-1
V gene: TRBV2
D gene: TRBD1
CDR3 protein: ASSDQGGLNTEAF

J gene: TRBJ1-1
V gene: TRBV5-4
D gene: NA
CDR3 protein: ASSSGGGTEAF

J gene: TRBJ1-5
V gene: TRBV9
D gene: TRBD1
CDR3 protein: ASSVGDSTYQPQH

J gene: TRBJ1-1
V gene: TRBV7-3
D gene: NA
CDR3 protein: ASSPGPSRTEAF

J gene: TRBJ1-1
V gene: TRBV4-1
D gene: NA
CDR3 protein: ASSHPQGSGRLNTEAF

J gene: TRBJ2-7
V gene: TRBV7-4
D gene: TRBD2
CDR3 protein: AREGLRTSEHYEQY

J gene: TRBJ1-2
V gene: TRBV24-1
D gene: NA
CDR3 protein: ATSDWNLLDYGYT

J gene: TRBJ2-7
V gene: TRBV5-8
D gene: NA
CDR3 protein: ASSLGDNWSSYEQY

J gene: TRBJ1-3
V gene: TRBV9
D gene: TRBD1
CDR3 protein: ASSPGTEGNTIY

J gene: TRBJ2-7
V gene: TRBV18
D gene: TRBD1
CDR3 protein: ASSLTGDEQY

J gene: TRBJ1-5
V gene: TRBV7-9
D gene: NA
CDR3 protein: ASSFAEVGQPQH

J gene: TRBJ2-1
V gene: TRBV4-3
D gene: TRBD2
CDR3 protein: ASSQELAGGMKF

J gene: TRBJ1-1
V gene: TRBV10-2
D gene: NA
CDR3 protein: ASQQGENTEAF

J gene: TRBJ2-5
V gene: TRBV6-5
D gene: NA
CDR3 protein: ASSYLIGGETQY

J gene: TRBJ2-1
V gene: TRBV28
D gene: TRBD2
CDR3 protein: ASSPPPGTSGNNEQF

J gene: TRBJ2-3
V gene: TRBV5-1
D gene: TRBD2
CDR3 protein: ASHTSGSTDTQY

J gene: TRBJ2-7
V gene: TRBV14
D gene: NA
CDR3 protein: ASSQGGKTYEQY

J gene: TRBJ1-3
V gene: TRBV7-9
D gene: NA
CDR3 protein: ASGPQGLSGNTIY

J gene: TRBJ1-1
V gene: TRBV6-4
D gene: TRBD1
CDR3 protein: ASSGRGVGNTEAF

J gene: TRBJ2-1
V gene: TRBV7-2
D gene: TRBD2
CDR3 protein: ASSLSSGRHNEQF

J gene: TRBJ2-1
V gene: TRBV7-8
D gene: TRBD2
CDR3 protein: ASSSPSGSMRYEQF

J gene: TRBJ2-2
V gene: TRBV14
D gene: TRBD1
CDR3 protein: ATTQGASGELF

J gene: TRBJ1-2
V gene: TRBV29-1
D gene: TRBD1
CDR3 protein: SVEKGTGGDGYT

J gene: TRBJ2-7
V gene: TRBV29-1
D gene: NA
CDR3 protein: SVVFGHIAYEQY

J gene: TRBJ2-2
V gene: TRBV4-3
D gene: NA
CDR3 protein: ASSQGQRSRGTGELF

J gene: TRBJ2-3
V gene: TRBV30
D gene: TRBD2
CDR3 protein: AWSVVRTSGTGDTQY

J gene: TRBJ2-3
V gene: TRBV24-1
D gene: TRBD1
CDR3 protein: AIRGTGFTDTQY

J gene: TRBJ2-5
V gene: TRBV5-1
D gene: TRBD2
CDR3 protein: ASSLGGLAGQETQY

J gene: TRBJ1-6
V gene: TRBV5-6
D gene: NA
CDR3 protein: ASMGGYNSPLH

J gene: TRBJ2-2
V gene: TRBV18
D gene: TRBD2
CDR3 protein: ASSPPSGGAGELF

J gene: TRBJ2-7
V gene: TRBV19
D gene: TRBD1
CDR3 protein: ASSVGQAYEQY